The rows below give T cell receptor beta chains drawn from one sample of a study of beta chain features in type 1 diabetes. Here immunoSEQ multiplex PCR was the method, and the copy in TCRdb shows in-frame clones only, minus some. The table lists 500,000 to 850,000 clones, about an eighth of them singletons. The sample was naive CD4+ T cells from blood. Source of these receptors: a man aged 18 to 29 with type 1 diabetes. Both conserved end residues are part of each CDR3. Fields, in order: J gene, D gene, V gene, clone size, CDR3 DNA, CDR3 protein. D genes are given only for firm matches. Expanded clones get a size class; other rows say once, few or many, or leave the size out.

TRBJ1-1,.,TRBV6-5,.,TGTGCCAGCAGTTTCACAGTGAACACTGAAGCTTTCTTT,CASSFTVNTEAFF
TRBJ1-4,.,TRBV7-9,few,TGTGCCAGCAGTCCCCTCGGCGGTAATGAAAAACTGTTTTTT,CASSPLGGNEKLFF
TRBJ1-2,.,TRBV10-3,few,TGTGCCATCAGTGAACAGAGCGGCTACACCTTC,CAISEQSGYTF
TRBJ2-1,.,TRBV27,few,TGTGCCAGCAGGCAACAGGGACTCTCCTACAATGAGCAGTTCTTC,CASRQQGLSYNEQFF
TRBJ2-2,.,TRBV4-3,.,TGCGCCAGCAGCCAAGGGACAGTGCCCACCGGGGAGCTGTTTTTT,CASSQGTVPTGELFF
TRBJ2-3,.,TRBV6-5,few,TGTGCCAGCAGTTCCTTTACGCGGGACAGCACAGATACGCAGTATTTT,CASSSFTRDSTDTQYF
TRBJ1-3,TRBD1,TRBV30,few,TGTGCCTGGAGCGTGGGACAGAGAGGAAACACCATATATTTT,CAWSVGQRGNTIYF
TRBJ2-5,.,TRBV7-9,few,TGTGCCAGCAGCTCTGGGGGGGCCCGAGAGACCCAGTACTTC,CASSSGGARETQYF
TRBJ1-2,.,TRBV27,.,TGTGCCAGCAATCCCCGGGACCGCTGCACCTTC,CASNPRDRCTF
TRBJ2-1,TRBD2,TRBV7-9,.,TGTGCCAGCAGCCCCCCGGGGGGGGGCTTCTACAATGAGCAGTTCTTC,CASSPPGGGFYNEQFF
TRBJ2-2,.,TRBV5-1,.,TGCGCCAGCAGCTTGGTCGGCGGGGAGCTGTTTTTT,CASSLVGGELFF
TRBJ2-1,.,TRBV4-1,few,TGCGCCAGCAGCCAACAGGGAGCTGGAGGGGGACGGCAGTTCTTC,CASSQQGAGGGRQFF
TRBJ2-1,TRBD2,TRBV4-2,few,TGTGCCAGCAGCCCCGTTAGGGGTTCTAGCGGGACTAGGTACAATGAGCAGTTCTTC,CASSPVRGSSGTRYNEQFF
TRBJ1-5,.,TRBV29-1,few,TGCAGCGTTGTTGGAACAGGGAGGGATCAGCCCCAGCATTTT,CSVVGTGRDQPQHF
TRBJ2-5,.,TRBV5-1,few,TGCGCCAGCAGCTTGGCTCAGGGACAAAGGCGAGAGACCCAGTACTTC,CASSLAQGQRRETQYF
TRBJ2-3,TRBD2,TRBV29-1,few,TGCAGCTTAAGTAGGACTAGCGCCGATACGCAGTATTTT,CSLSRTSADTQYF
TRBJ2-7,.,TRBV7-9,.,TGTGCCAGCAGCTTAGGCGGCTGGTCCTACGAGCAGTACTTC,CASSLGGWSYEQYF
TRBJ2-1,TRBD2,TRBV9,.,TGTGCCAGCAGCGTAGTCGGTAGCGGGGAAAATGAGCAGTTCTTC,CASSVVGSGENEQFF
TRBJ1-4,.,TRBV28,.,TGTGCCAGCAGTTTCGGACGGCCGAATGAAAAACTGTTTTTT,CASSFGRPNEKLFF
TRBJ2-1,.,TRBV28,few,TGTGCCTGCGGACGGGTGGAGCAGTTCTTC,CACGRVEQFF
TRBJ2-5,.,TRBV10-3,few,TGTGCCATGCCACAAGAGACCCAGTACTTC,CAMPQETQYF
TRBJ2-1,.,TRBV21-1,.,TGTGCCAGCAGCACCAAGGCGGACTCCTCCACCAATGAGCAGTTCTTC,CASSTKADSSTNEQFF
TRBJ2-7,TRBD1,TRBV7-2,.,TGTGCCAGCGGACAGGGGGGATCCTCCTACGAGCAGTACTTC,CASGQGGSSYEQYF
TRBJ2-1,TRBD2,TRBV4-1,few,TGCGCCAGCAGCCCCATCCCCCCTAGCGGGAGGGGGTACAATGAGCAGTTCTTC,CASSPIPPSGRGYNEQFF
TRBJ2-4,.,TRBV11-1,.,TGTGCCAGCAGCTTCGGGACAGCCAAAAACATTCAGTACTTC,CASSFGTAKNIQYF
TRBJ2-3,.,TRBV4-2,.,TGTGCCAGCAGTCGCAATACTTATGGAACGCAGTATTTT,CASSRNTYGTQYF
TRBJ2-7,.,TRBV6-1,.,TGTGCCAGCAGTGAACTGAGGGACGAGCAGTACTTC,CASSELRDEQYF
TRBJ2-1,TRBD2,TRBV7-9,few,TGTGCCAGCAACGCGGGAGTTCTTAGCTCCTACAATGAGCAGTTCTTC,CASNAGVLSSYNEQFF
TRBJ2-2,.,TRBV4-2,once,TGTGCCAGCAGCCAAGTTCAGGGGGGCGAGACCGGGGAGCTGTTTTTT,CASSQVQGGETGELFF
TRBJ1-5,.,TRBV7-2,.,TGTGCCAGCAGCTTAGTGGTAGGGAACAATCAGCCCCAGCATTTT,CASSLVVGNNQPQHF
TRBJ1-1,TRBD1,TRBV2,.,TGTGCCAGCACCGGGACAGCGAACACTGAAGCTTTCTTT,CASTGTANTEAFF
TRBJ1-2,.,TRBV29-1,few,TGCAGCGCGAATACTGGCTCTAACTATGGCTACACCTTC,CSANTGSNYGYTF
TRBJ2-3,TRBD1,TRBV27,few,TGTGCCAGCAGTTTGGATCAGACAGGGGGCGTAGATACGCAGTATTTT,CASSLDQTGGVDTQYF
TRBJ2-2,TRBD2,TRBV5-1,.,TGCGCCAGCAGCTTCGAGGGGACTAGCTCTTCCACCGGGGAGCTGTTTTTT,CASSFEGTSSSTGELFF
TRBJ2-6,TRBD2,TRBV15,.,TGTGCCACCAGCAAGGGGACTAGGGGCTCTGGGGCCAACGTCCTGACTTTC,CATSKGTRGSGANVLTF
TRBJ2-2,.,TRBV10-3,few,TGTGCCATCAAAAGGGGGTCCAACACCGGGGAGCTGTTTTTT,CAIKRGSNTGELFF
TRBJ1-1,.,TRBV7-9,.,TGTGCCAGCAGCGGGTTCATGAACACTGAAGCTTTCTTT,CASSGFMNTEAFF
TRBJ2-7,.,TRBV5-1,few,TGCGCCAGCAGCTTGGAGGCCAGGGTGTCTTTCTACGAGCAGTACTTC,CASSLEARVSFYEQYF
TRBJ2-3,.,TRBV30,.,TGTGCCTGGAGCACTAGCACAGATACGCAGTATTTT,CAWSTSTDTQYF
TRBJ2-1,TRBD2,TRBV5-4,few,TGTGCCAGCAGCGACGAACTAGCGAACATTGAGCAGTTCTTC,CASSDELANIEQFF